One and the same sample provided the 16 T cell receptor beta chains below, sequenced in a study of OX40 agonist ivuxolimab in advanced cancers. Data came from immunoSEQ multiplex PCR; TCRdb stores just in-frame clones and leaves some out. Of 55,000 to 70,000 clones in the sample, 85% to 90% were seen once. The specimen was CD4+ or CD8+ T cells sorted from blood, collected in a trial of the OX40 agonist ivuxolimab. The receptors stem from an adult with an advanced solid tumor such as melanoma, head and neck, liver or kidney cancer.

This clone appeared a single time. The chain has TRBV27 and TRBJ1-5; D is unresolved. V was trimmed by 4 bases and J by 2 bases, leaving 9 bases between them. Germline values: CDR1 MNHEY, CDR2 SMNVEV (reference sequence). The length of the CDR3 is 14 residues. Written as DNA, the CDR3 is TGTGCCAGCAGTTGGGCCGGCGGCAATCAGCCCCAGCATTTT. It translates to CASSWAGGNQPQHF.

The chain uses TRBV18 and TRBJ2-5, with a weak D call TRBD2 (5 bases). The CDR3 is made up of 14 amino acids. The ends were cut back, 3 bases at V and 1 base at J, with 9 bases in the middle. Germline CDR1 KGHSH, CDR2 LQKENI. CDR3 residues: CASSPTGVQETQYF. DNA for the CDR3: TGTGCCAGCTCACCCACCGGGGTCCAAGAGACCCAGTACTTC.

This clone appeared many times. This chain joins TRBV5-6 and TRBJ1-6, with D perhaps TRBD1 (6 bases). The CDR3 consists of 14 residues. Trimming cost V 4 bases and J 4 bases, with 9 bases left between them. The germline V gene encodes CDR1 SGHDT and CDR2 YYEEEE. The CDR3 sequence is CASSIGQYNSPLHF. CDR3 bases: TGTGCCAGCAGCATCGGACAGTATAATTCACCCCTCCACTTT.

The chain carries TRBV27 and TRBJ2-3, with 11 bases matching TRBD2. The CDR3 totals 17 residues. Germline values: CDR1 MNHEY, CDR2 SMNVEV (reference sequence). Germline trimming cut 2 bases from V and 3 bases from J; bases unmatched to any gene: 7. CDR3 DNA sequence: TGTGCCAGCAGTTTAACCGCCCCTAGCGGGGGGACAGATACGCAGTATTTT. As protein: CASSLTAPSGGTDTQYF.

This chain uses TRBV18 with TRBJ2-1, with unresolved D. The CDR3 contains 13 residues. Per germline, CDR1 KGHSH and CDR2 LQKENI. With 6 bases removed from V and 0 bases from J, the gap between germline ends came to 6 bases. CDR3 sequence: CASSQSSYNEQFF. The CDR3 DNA sequence: TGTGCCAGCTCCCAGAGCTCCTACAATGAGCAGTTCTTC.

V usage is TRBV6-1 and J usage is TRBJ2-3, with a possible D match to TRBD2 (6 bases). The germline V gene has CDR1 MNHNS and CDR2 SASEGT. The CDR3 loop spans 15 amino acids. Trimming stripped 7 bases from V and 3 bases from J, with 17 bases between. CDR3 region: CASTRGAGKTDTQYF. CDR3 DNA sequence: TGTGCCAGCACCCGAGGGGCGGGAAAGACAGATACGCAGTATTTT.

V gene TRBV9 combines with J gene TRBJ2-3; 13 nucleotides match TRBD2. This CDR3 is built from 16 residues. Losses at the gene ends were 4 bases for V and 2 bases for J; bases not matched to a gene: 4. CDR1 and CDR2 from the germline V gene are SGDLS and YYNGEE. CDR3 sequence reads: CASSTGLAGYTDTQYF. CDR3 DNA sequence: TGTGCCAGCAGCACGGGACTAGCGGGGTACACAGATACGCAGTATTTT.

This chain connects TRBV9 to TRBJ2-7, with TRBD2 identical over 8 bases. This CDR3 region has 13 residues. Germline-derived CDR1 and CDR2 are SGDLS and YYNGEE. CDR3 in DNA: TGTGCGACCGGGAGGGCCCCATCGGGGGAGCAGTACTTC. Protein sequence: CATGRAPSGEQYF.

V gene TRBV19 combines with J gene TRBJ2-3; perhaps TRBD2 as D (5 bases). Between the trimmed V and J ends, which lost 6 bases and 4 bases, there was a span of 14 bases. The length of the CDR3 is 14 residues. Per germline, CDR1 LNHDA and CDR2 SQIVND (reference sequence). As DNA, the CDR3 is TGTGCCAGTAGATCGGCTAGCTACTCAGATACGCAGTATTTT. Protein: CASRSASYSDTQYF.

The CDR3 coding sequence is TGTGCCAGCAGTCAAACAGGAGTCGGTGAAGCTTTCTTT. It encodes CASSQTGVGEAFF. The V gene is TRBV2, the J gene TRBJ1-1, with TRBD1 as a possible D gene (5 bases). CDR1 and CDR2 (germline): SNHLY, FYNNEI. The CDR3 totals 13 residues. Trimming cost V 5 bases and J 7 bases, with 14 bases left between them.

The chain links TRBV7-8 to TRBJ2-1; 7 nucleotides match TRBD1. After removal of 4 bases from V and 1 base from J, the junction contained 13 bases not matched to a gene. Germline CDR1 and CDR2: SGHVS and FQNEAQ. The CDR3 is 18 amino acids. Written as DNA, the CDR3 is TGTGCCAGCAGCTCGCCCCCAGGGGGAGTTATATCCTACAATGAGCAGTTCTTC. Translation: CASSSPPGGVISYNEQFF.

This clone was found once. DNA of the CDR3: TGTGCCAGTAGTATACGTGGGGCGCGGACCGGGGAGCTGTTTTTT. Residues: CASSIRGARTGELFF. The V call is TRBV19, the J call TRBJ2-2; a weak D match, TRBD1 (5 bases). Trimming took off 2 bases at V and 5 bases at J, with 12 bases between the two ends. Germline CDR1 LNHDA, CDR2 SQIVND (reference sequence). The CDR3 length is 15 residues.

This clone was recorded a few times. This chain uses TRBV7-9 with TRBJ1-1; no clear D gene. V gave up 2 bases and J gave up 1 base, with 5 bases separating them. Germline CDR1 SEHNR, CDR2 FQNEAQ (reference sequence). This CDR3 contains 13 residues. CDR3 amino acids: CASSLLGNTEAFF. CDR3 nucleotides: TGTGCCAGCAGCTTATTAGGGAACACTGAAGCTTTCTTT.

The chain uses TRBV27 and TRBJ2-2; 8 bases map to TRBD1. Germline V CDR1 and CDR2: MNHEY, SMNVEV (reference sequence). This CDR3 spans 15 amino acids. V gave up 7 bases and J gave up 0 bases; unmatched junction bases: 4. CDR3 bases: TGTGCCAGCAATTTGGGACAGGCGAACACCGGGGAGCTGTTTTTT. This translates into CASNLGQANTGELFF.

This chain uses TRBV11-2 with TRBJ2-1; 8 nucleotides match TRBD2. The germline V gene encodes CDR1 SGHAT and CDR2 FQNNGV. The CDR3 has 15 residues. With V trimmed by 5 bases and J by 4 bases, 7 bases remained unmatched. Written as DNA, the CDR3 is TGTGCCAGCAGCCGGGCTAGCGGGTCTTACAATGAGCAGTTCTTC. This encodes CASSRASGSYNEQFF.

This clone was seen a single time. V and J are TRBV5-4 and TRBJ2-5, with no clear D. Per germline, CDR1 SGHNT and CDR2 YYREEE (reference sequence). The CDR3 spans 11 residues. V lost 6 bases, J lost 4 bases, and 7 bases lay in between. Here the CDR3 reads CASTFRETQYF. In nucleotides, the CDR3 is TGTGCCAGCACCTTTAGAGAGACCCAGTACTTC.